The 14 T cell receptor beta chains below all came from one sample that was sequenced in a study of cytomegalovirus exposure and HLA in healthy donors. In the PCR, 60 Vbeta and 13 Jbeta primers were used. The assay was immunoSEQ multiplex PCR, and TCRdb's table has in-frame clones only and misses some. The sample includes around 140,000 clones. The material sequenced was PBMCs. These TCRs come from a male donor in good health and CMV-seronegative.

The CDR3 nucleotides read TGTGCCAGCAGCTTAGCGGGCCAGGTAGCTTTCTTT. It is translated as CASSLAGQVAFF. This chain joins TRBV7-8 and TRBJ1-1; no definite D call. CDR1 and CDR2 (germline): SGHVS, FQNEAQ. V lost 0 bases and J lost 10, with 9 bases in between. This CDR3 has 12 residues.

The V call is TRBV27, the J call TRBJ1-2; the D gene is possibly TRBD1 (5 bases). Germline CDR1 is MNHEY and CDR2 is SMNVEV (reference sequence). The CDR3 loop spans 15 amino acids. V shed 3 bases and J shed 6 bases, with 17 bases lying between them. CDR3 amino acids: CASSFGGAEGHGYTF. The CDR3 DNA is TGTGCCAGCAGTTTCGGCGGGGCCGAAGGGCATGGCTACACCTTC.

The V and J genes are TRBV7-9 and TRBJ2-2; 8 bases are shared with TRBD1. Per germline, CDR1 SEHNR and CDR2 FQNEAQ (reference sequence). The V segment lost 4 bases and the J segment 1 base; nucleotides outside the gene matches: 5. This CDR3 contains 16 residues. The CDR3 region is CASSSTGTGNTGELFF. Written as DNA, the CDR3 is TGTGCCAGCAGCTCAACCGGGACAGGGAACACCGGGGAGCTGTTTTTT.

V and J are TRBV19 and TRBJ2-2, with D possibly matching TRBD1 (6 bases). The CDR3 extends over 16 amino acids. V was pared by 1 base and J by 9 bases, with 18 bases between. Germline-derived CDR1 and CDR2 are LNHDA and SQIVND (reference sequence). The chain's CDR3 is CASSIAAGASVRELFF. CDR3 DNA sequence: TGTGCCAGTAGTATAGCGGCAGGGGCATCGGTTCGGGAGCTGTTTTTT.

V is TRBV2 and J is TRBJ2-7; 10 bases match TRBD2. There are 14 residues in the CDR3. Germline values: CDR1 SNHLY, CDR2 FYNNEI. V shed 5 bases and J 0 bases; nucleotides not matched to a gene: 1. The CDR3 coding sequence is TGTGCCAGCAGTCTAGCGGGAGCCTCCTACGAGCAGTACTTC. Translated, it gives CASSLAGASYEQYF.

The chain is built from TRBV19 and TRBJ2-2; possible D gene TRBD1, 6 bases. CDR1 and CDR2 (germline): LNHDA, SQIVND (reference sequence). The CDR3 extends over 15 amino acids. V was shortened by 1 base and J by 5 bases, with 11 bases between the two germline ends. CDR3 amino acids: CASSIVGQGTGELFF. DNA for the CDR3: TGTGCCAGTAGTATAGTCGGTCAGGGGACCGGGGAGCTGTTTTTT. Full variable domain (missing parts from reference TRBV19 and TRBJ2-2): DGGITQSPKYLFRKEGQNVTLSCEQNLNHDAMYWYRQDPGQGLRLIYYSQIVNDFQKGDIAEGYSVSREKKESFPLTVTSAQKNPTAFYLCASSIVGQGTGELFFGEGSRLTVL.

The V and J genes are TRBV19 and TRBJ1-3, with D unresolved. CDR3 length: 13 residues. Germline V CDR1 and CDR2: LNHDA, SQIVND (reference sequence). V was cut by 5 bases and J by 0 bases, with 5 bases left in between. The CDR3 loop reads CASSWLSGNTIYF. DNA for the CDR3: TGTGCCAGTAGTTGGCTCTCTGGAAACACCATATATTTT.

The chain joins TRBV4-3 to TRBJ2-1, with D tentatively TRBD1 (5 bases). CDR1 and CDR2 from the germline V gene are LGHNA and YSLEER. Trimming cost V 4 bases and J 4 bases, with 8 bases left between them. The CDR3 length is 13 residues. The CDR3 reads CASSLREYNEQFF. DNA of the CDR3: TGCGCCAGCAGCCTCAGGGAATACAATGAGCAGTTCTTC.

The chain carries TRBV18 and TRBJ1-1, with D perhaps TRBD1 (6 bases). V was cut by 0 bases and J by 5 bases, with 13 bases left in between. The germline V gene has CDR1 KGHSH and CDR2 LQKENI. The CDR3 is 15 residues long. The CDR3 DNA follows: TGTGCCAGCTCACCACCTACAGGGAGAGTGACTGAAGCTTTCTTT. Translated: CASSPPTGRVTEAFF.

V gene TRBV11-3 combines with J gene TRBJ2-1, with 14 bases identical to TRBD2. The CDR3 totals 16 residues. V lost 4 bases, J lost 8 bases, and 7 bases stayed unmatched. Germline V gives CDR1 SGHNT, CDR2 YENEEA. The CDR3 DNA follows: TGTGCCAGCAGCTCCTCGGGACTAGCGGGAGTTGATGAGCAGTTCTTC. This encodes CASSSSGLAGVDEQFF.

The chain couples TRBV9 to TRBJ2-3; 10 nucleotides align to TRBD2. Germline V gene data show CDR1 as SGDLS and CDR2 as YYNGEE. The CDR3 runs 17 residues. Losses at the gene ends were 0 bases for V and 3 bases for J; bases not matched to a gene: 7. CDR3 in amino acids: CASSVEGPGLATDTQYF. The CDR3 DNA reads TGTGCCAGCAGCGTAGAGGGACCGGGACTAGCGACAGATACGCAGTATTTT.

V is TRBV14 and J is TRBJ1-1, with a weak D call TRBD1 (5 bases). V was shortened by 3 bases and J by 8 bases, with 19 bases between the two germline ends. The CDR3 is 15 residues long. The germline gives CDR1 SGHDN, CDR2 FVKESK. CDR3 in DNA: TGTGCCAGCAGCCACACCTGGGAACAGGTCGGCGAAGCTTTCTTT. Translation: CASSHTWEQVGEAFF.

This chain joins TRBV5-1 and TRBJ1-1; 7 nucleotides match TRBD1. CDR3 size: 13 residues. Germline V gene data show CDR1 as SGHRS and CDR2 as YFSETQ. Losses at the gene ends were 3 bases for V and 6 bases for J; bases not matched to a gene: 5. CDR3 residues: CASSSGGSAEAFF. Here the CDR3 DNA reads TGCGCCAGCAGCTCAGGGGGTAGCGCTGAAGCTTTCTTT.

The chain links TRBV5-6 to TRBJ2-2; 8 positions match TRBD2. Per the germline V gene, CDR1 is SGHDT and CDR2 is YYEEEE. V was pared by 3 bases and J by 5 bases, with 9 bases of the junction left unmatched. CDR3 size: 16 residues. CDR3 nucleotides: TGTGCCAGCAGCTGGGATAACGGGAGGGCTACCGGGGAGCTGTTTTTT. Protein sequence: CASSWDNGRATGELFF.